The subject of this entry is one T cell receptor beta chain. As yet, its antigen is unknown. Trimming took off 6 bases at V and 4 bases at J, with 10 bases between the two ends. This CDR3 has 14 amino acids. The data stem from a study of persistence of HIV-infected CD4 T cells. Study information: Multiple blood draws of up to 180 mL, except two donors with single leukapheresis.

The immunoSEQ assay was version 4, run in survey mode. Sequenced by immunoSEQ multiplex PCR; TCRdb stores in-frame clones only, minus some. Here the sample spans approximately 26,000 clones, approximately 80% being singletons. Lysates of CMV-infected fibroblasts at 10 ug/mL stimulated these cells. CD40L-negative CD69-negative CD45RO-high memory CD4+ T cells were sorted as populations depleted of antigen-responding cells. For around 17 hours, CD8-depleted PBMCs received anti-CD28/CD49d costimulation, a CD40-blocking antibody and enfuvirtide. The material was CD4+ T cells sorted from PBMCs after approximately 19-hour stimulation, obtained from a patient who received antiretroviral therapy. The chain has TRBV23-1 and TRBJ1-6; no definite D call. TRBV23-1 is flagged as an ORF with uncertain function. The sequence was obtained from an adult woman with HIV who was CMV-seropositive. CDR3 DNA: TGCGCCAGCAGGAGGACGGAGTATAATTCACCCCTCCACTTT. It specifies CASRRTEYNSPLHF.